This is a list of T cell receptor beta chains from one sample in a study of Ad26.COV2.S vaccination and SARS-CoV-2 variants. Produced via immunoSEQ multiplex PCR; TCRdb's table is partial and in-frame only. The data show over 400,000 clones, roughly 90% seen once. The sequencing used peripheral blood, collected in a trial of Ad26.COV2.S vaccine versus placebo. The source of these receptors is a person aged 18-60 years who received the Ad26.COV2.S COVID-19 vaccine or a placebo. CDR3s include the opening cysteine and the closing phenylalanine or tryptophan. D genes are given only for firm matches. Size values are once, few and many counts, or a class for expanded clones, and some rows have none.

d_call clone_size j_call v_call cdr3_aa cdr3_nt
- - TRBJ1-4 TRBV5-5 CASSLGSLEKLFF TGTGCCAGCAGCTTGGGCTCGCTTGAAAAACTGTTTTTT
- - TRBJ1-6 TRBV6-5 CASSFRGLLNSPLHF TGTGCCAGCAGCTTCAGGGGATTGCTGAATTCACCCCTCCACTTT
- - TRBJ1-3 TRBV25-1 CASSAGRAISGNTIYF TGTGCCAGCAGTGCTGGCAGGGCCATTTCTGGAAACACCATATATTTT
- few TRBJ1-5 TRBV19 CASSRQPNQPQHF TGTGCCAGTAGTCGGCAGCCTAATCAGCCCCAGCATTTT
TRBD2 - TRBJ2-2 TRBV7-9 CASSLASGGVITGELFF TGTGCCAGCAGCTTAGCTAGCGGGGGCGTCATCACCGGGGAGCTGTTTTTT
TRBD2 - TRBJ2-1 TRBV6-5 CASSWTSGPYNEQFF TGTGCCAGCAGTTGGACTAGCGGACCTTACAATGAGCAGTTCTTC
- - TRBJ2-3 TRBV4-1 CASSQIGGALTDTQYF TGCGCCAGCAGCCAAATAGGAGGGGCCTTGACAGATACGCAGTATTTT
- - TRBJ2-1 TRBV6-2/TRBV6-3 CASSLLIGPNEQFF TGTGCCAGCAGCCTACTCATAGGACCCAATGAGCAGTTCTTC
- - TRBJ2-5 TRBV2 CASRLETQYF TGTGCCAGCAGGCTTGAGACCCAGTACTTC
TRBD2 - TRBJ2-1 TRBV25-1 CASSVLAGDEQFF TGTGCCAGCAGTGTTCTAGCGGGGGATGAGCAGTTCTTC
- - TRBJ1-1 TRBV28 CASSLGQGRVAFF TGTGCCAGCAGTTTAGGCCAGGGGCGCGTAGCTTTCTTT
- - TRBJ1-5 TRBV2 CATQVNSNQPQHF TGTGCCACTCAGGTGAATAGCAATCAGCCCCAGCATTTT
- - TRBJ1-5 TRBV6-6 CASSPQGNQPQHF TGTGCCAGCAGTCCCCAGGGCAATCAGCCCCAGCATTTT
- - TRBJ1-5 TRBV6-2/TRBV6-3 CASSYQFGGGQPQHF TGTGCCAGCAGTTACCAATTCGGGGGGGGGCAGCCCCAGCATTTT
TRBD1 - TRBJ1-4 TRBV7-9 CASSLSGGGWTNEKLFF TGTGCCAGCAGCTTATCAGGGGGCGGTTGGACTAATGAAAAACTGTTTTTT
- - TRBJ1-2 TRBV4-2 CASSQEAWYGYTF TGTGCCAGCAGCCAAGAAGCTTGGTATGGCTACACCTTC
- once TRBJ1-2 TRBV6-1 CASSEKGPNGYTF TGTGCCAGCAGTGAAAAGGGGCCGAATGGCTACACCTTC
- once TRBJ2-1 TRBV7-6 CASSLDGGIAYNEQFF TGTGCCAGCAGCTTAGATGGGGGGATCGCCTACAATGAGCAGTTCTTC
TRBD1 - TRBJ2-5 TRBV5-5 CASSLQGEETQYF TGTGCCAGCAGCTTGCAGGGGGAAGAGACCCAGTACTTC
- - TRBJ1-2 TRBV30 CAWRFSGVGGYTF TGTGCCTGGAGGTTTTCGGGAGTAGGTGGCTACACCTTC
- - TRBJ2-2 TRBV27 CASSVGAINTGELFF TGTGCCAGCAGTGTAGGGGCGATTAACACCGGGGAGCTGTTTTTT
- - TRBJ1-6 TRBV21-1 CASSQIRGREKFESPLHF TGTGCCAGCAGCCAAATTAGGGGCAGGGAAAAGTTTGAATCACCCCTCCACTTT
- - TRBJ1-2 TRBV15 CATSEPGLARYGYTF TGTGCCACCAGCGAGCCGGGCCTCGCGCGCTATGGCTACACCTTC
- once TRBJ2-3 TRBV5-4 CASSLAGVSTDTQYF TGTGCCAGCAGCTTGGCAGGGGTGAGCACAGATACGCAGTATTTT
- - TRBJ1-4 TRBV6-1 CASTNVANEKLFF TGTGCCAGCACTAACGTTGCTAATGAAAAACTGTTTTTT